Following are 30 T cell receptor beta chains from one sample sequenced in a study of early T cells in non-severe SARS-CoV-2 infection. Via MiXCR, TCRdb re-called the 5' RACE reads, giving one row per CDR3 protein. Among around 30,000 distinct CDR3 sequences listed, over 5% were seen once. Source material: whole blood. The origin of the receptors is an adult who was a healthcare worker with PCR-confirmed SARS-CoV-2 infection or an uninfected control (not recorded which).

The sample holds a few counts of this clonotype. J is TRBJ2-2 and V is TRBV5-1; 10 bases agree with TRBD2. The germline V gene has CDR1 SGHRS and CDR2 YFSETQ. J was trimmed by 6 bases and V by 0 bases; bases with no gene match: 8. This CDR3 comprises 17 residues. CDR3 DNA sequence: TGCGCCAGCAGCTTGGCCCAAGCGGGGGGGCATGCCGGGGAGCTGTTTTTT. Residues: CASSLAQAGGHAGELFF.

By share, this clonotype counts as medium-sized. The chain recombines TRBV10-2 with TRBJ2-3, with 12 bases fitting TRBD2. CDR3 length: 16 amino acids. CDR1 is WSHSY and CDR2 is SAAADI in the germline V gene. Trimming cost V 7 bases and J 0 bases; bases outside gene matches: 5. This CDR3 reads CASTRLAGVSTDTQYF. In DNA, the CDR3 is TGCGCCAGCACTAGACTAGCGGGGGTGAGCACAGATACGCAGTATTTT.

Note on this clonotype: This may be a read error, as it is one base from a much larger clone. The rearrangement uses TRBV20-1 and TRBJ1-4, with D unclear. Germline V gives CDR1 DFQATT, CDR2 SNEGSKA (reference sequence). V lost 6 bases to trimming and J lost 6 bases, with 14 bases between them. The CDR3 extends over 13 amino acids. CDR3 sequence (DNA): TGCAGTGCCGACCCGGGCCTCTATGAAAAACTGTTTTTT. It translates to CSADPGLYEKLFF.

This clonotype occurred many times. The chain couples TRBV6-2 or TRBV6-3 to TRBJ2-7; D is possibly TRBD2 (6 bases). CDR3 length: 18 residues. The V gene's germline CDR1 is MNHEY and CDR2 SVGEGT. V lost 2 bases and J lost 3, with 23 bases in between. The CDR3 loop is CASSYGGPGVRKNYEQYF. CDR3 nucleotide sequence: TGTGCCAGCAGTTACGGGGGTCCGGGAGTCAGAAAGAACTACGAGCAGTACTTC.

This clonotype came up many times. The chain uses TRBV6-2 or TRBV6-3 and TRBJ2-7, with D unresolved. V was cut by 8 bases and J by 5 bases, with 10 bases left in between. The CDR3 covers 11 residues. Germline loops: CDR1 MNHEY, CDR2 SVGEGT. The CDR3 loop is CASRLMDEQYF. DNA for the CDR3: TGTGCCAGCCGCCTAATGGACGAGCAGTACTTC.

This clonotype is judged medium-sized. The rearrangement uses TRBV7-2 and TRBJ1-1; TRBD1 agrees at 7 bases. The V and J ends lost 5 bases and 4 bases, in that order; junction bases with no gene match: 4. This CDR3 contains 13 residues. Germline CDR1 is SGHTA and CDR2 is FQGNSA. The CDR3 bases are TGTGCCAGCAGCGCCCGACAGGGCACTGAAGCTTTCTTT. Translation: CASSARQGTEAFF.

This clonotype was counted at least ten times. The gene calls are TRBV20-1 and TRBJ1-1, with D perhaps matching TRBD1 (5 bases). The V end was cut by 3 bases, the J end by 3 bases, with 11 bases between. CDR1 is DFQATT, CDR2 SNEGSKA, per germline (reference sequence). This CDR3 is built from 13 residues. The CDR3 here is CSASLGGDTEAFF. In nucleotides, the CDR3 is TGCAGTGCTAGCCTGGGGGGTGACACTGAAGCTTTCTTT.

This clonotype was counted at least ten times. The V call is TRBV20-1, the J call TRBJ2-5; 7 bases align to TRBD1. This CDR3 comprises 14 residues. Germline values: CDR1 DFQATT, CDR2 SNEGSKA (reference sequence). The junction had 8 bases not matched to a gene; V was cut back by 3 bases and J by 4 bases. CDR3 nucleotide sequence: TGCAGTGCTAGTCCCGGACAGGCCCTAGAGACCCAGTACTTC. It specifies CSASPGQALETQYF.

There are many counts of this clonotype. This sequence joins TRBV5-1 and TRBJ1-1; 7 bases match TRBD1. CDR1 is SGHRS, CDR2 YFSETQ, per germline. CDR3 length: 15 amino acids. Trimming removed 0 bases from V and 3 bases from J; junction bases left unmatched: 5. CDR3 in amino acids: CASSLVAGGDTEAFF. In DNA form, the CDR3 reads TGCGCCAGCAGCTTGGTAGCAGGGGGGGACACTGAAGCTTTCTTT.

This clonotype was detected ten times or more. This rearrangement joins TRBV15 to TRBJ1-6; no reliable D call. The CDR3 has 15 residues. V lost 0 bases and J 10 bases, leaving 13 bases between the germline ends. Germline V gene data show CDR1 as LNHNV and CDR2 as YYDKDF (reference sequence). The DNA for the CDR3 is TGTGCCACCAGCAGAGATAAAGTCCTCGGGTCACCCCTCCACTTT. Its protein is CATSRDKVLGSPLHF.

This clonotype is termed medium-sized (0.01 to 0.1%). V and J are TRBV6-2 or TRBV6-3 and TRBJ2-1; D perhaps matches TRBD1 (5 bases). Trimming left V 5 bases short and J 3 bases short, with 8 bases between. The germline CDR1 and CDR2 sequences are MNHEY and SVGEGT. This CDR3 is built from 13 residues. The CDR3 region has the DNA TGTGCCAGCAGTCCAGGGAACTACAATGAGCAGTTCTTC. Amino acid sequence: CASSPGNYNEQFF.

In the case of this clonotype: This may stem from a read error, because a much larger clone lies one nucleotide away. J is TRBJ2-7 and V is TRBV29-1; tentatively, D is TRBD1 or TRBD2 (6 bases each). V was cut by 4 bases and J by 2 bases, with 12 bases left in between. Per germline, CDR1 SQVTM and CDR2 ANQGSEA. The CDR3 runs 13 residues. CDR3 region: CSVASGATYEQYF. For the CDR3, the DNA is TGCAGCGTTGCCTCGGGGGCGACCTACGAGCAGTACTTC.

DNA for the CDR3: TGCAGTGCTAGTAAGCGTGGTGAGACCCAGTACTTC. This codes for CSASKRGETQYF. V usage is TRBV20-1 and J usage is TRBJ2-5; D gene unclear. Trimming cost V 3 bases and J 5 bases, with 10 bases left between them. This CDR3 region has 12 residues. Per the germline V gene, CDR1 is DFQATT and CDR2 is SNEGSKA (reference sequence).

This clonotype is categorized as medium-sized. The gene calls are TRBV20-1 and TRBJ2-1; D is ambiguous. CDR1 and CDR2 (germline): DFQATT, SNEGSKA (reference sequence). The CDR3 totals 14 residues. Trimming removed 3 bases at V and 0 bases at J, with 9 bases between. CDR3 DNA sequence: TGCAGTGCTAGGGATCGAGACTCCTACAATGAGCAGTTCTTC. Encoded protein: CSARDRDSYNEQFF.

This clonotype showed up many times. The J gene is TRBJ1-6, the V gene TRBV28; the D gene is possibly TRBD1 (5 bases). Trimming cost V 6 bases and J 4 bases, with 16 bases left between them. The germline gives CDR1 MDHEN, CDR2 SYDVKM. This CDR3 has 16 amino acids. This CDR3 is CASRTGLILYNSPLHF. CDR3 DNA: TGTGCCAGCAGAACGGGACTCATCTTATATAATTCACCCCTCCACTTT.

This rearrangement joins TRBV28 to TRBJ1-5; tentative D call: TRBD1 (5 bases). Germline V gene lookup returns CDR1 MDHEN and CDR2 SYDVKM. Trimming cost V 2 bases and J 2 bases, with 10 bases left between them. The CDR3 has 15 amino acids. The CDR3 region is CASSLVGARNQPQHF. CDR3 sequence (DNA): TGTGCCAGCAGTTTAGTCGGGGCCCGCAATCAGCCCCAGCATTTT.

This clonotype was picked up many times. This chain uses TRBV3-1 with TRBJ1-6, with 9 positions matching TRBD1. J was trimmed by 7 bases and V by 7 bases; bases with no gene match: 11. The CDR3 extends over 16 amino acids. Germline CDR1 is LGHDT and CDR2 is YNNKEL (reference sequence). This chain's CDR3 is CASTGTGTGTNSPLHF. Written as DNA, the CDR3 is TGTGCCAGCACCGGAACGGGGACAGGGACCAATTCACCCCTCCACTTT.

This clonotype was found many times. This chain connects TRBV20-1 to TRBJ1-1; D remains unclear. CDR1 DFQATT and CDR2 SNEGSKA come from the germline V gene (reference sequence). This CDR3 has 14 residues. V lost 6 bases to trimming and J lost 0 bases, with 14 bases between them. This CDR3 is CSARPGRMNTEAFF. CDR3 nucleotides: TGCAGTGCCAGGCCGGGTCGGATGAACACTGAAGCTTTCTTT.

This clonotype was counted at least ten times. V usage is TRBV29-1 and J usage is TRBJ1-5; D is uncertain. CDR1 and CDR2 (germline): SQVTM, ANQGSEA. The CDR3 contains 14 residues. V shed 6 bases and J shed 0 bases, with 12 bases lying between them. The DNA for the CDR3 is TGCAGCGTCGCGGGAGCGGGTAGCAATCAGCCCCAGCATTTT. This gives the protein CSVAGAGSNQPQHF.

A single count supports this clonotype. A read error may be the cause here, since a much bigger clone is one base away. The CDR3 ends on some other residue instead of the conserved phenylalanine or tryptophan, so this is likely a read error. The rearrangement uses TRBV2 and TRBJ2-7; 9 bases match TRBD1. V trimming: 0 bases; J trimming: 1 base; junction bases outside the gene matches: 4. The CDR3 runs 16 residues. Germline V gene data show CDR1 as SNHLY and CDR2 as FYNNEI. Here the CDR3 reads CASSEAGTGFSYEQYY. The CDR3, as DNA: TGTGCCAGCAGTGAAGCCGGGACAGGGTTTTCCTACGAGCAGTACTAC.

This clonotype was seen ten or more times. This rearrangement joins TRBV10-3 to TRBJ1-5; D perhaps matches TRBD1 (5 bases). Per the germline V gene, CDR1 is ENHRY and CDR2 is SYGVKD. V lost 2 bases, J lost 0 bases, and 8 bases lay in between. CDR3 size: 15 residues. CDR3 coding DNA: TGTGCCATCAGTGAGCAGGGCTATAGCAATCAGCCCCAGCATTTT. This translates into CAISEQGYSNQPQHF.

This clonotype was seen ten or more times. This chain uses TRBV6-5 with TRBJ1-5; 7 nucleotides match TRBD1. Germline-derived CDR1 and CDR2 are MNHEY and SVGAGI. CDR3 size: 15 residues. V lost 6 bases, J lost 8 bases, and 13 bases stayed unmatched. The CDR3 spells CASSRDSSRIEPQHF. CDR3 bases: TGTGCCAGCAGCCGGGACAGCTCAAGGATTGAGCCCCAGCATTTT.

Ten or more counts support this clonotype. The chain joins TRBV28 to TRBJ1-2; D perhaps matches TRBD1 (6 bases). Deletions cut 4 bases from V and 4 bases from J, with 16 bases between. The CDR3 totals 15 residues. In germline, CDR1 is MDHEN, CDR2 SYDVKM. The DNA of the CDR3 is TGTGCCAGCAGTTCCAGGGGTGGTTATCGCTATGGCTACACCTTC. This codes for CASSSRGGYRYGYTF.

This clonotype was recorded only once. The V gene is TRBV6-1, the J gene TRBJ2-1; no firm D call. V was clipped by 6 bases and J by 9 bases, with 18 bases between them. In germline, CDR1 is MNHNS, CDR2 SASEGT. The CDR3 consists of 14 residues. CDR3 residues: CASRLTPLPAEQFF. In nucleotides, the CDR3 is TGTGCCAGCAGACTGACCCCTTTGCCCGCTGAGCAGTTCTTC.

This clonotype was counted at least ten times. The genes are TRBV10-3 and TRBJ1-2; D is uncertain. Germline V gives CDR1 ENHRY, CDR2 SYGVKD. The CDR3 totals 12 residues. Between the trimmed V and J ends, which lost 4 bases and 0 bases, there was a span of 3 bases. DNA for the CDR3: TGTGCCATCAGTGGGTCTAACTATGGCTACACCTTC. Translation: CAISGSNYGYTF.

This clonotype was detected ten times or more. The rearrangement uses TRBV9 and TRBJ1-2; D may be TRBD1 (5 bases). Per germline, CDR1 SGDLS and CDR2 YYNGEE. The CDR3 length is 14 residues. Trimming took 4 bases from V and 5 from J, leaving 15 bases between them. The DNA of the CDR3 is TGTGCCAGCAGCCCATGGGGGAGCGCGTATGGCTACACCTTC. The encoded protein is CASSPWGSAYGYTF. Filled out from reference TRBV9 and TRBJ1-2, the complete variable domain reads DSGVTQTPKHLITATGQRVTLRCSPRSGDLSVYWYQQSLDQGLQFLIQYYNGEERAKGNILERFSAQQFPDLHSELNLSSLELGDSALYFCASSPWGSAYGYTFGSGTRLTVV.

In this sample, this clonotype turned up many times. J is TRBJ1-4 and V is TRBV30, with D hard to call. The CDR3 is 13 amino acids. V dropped 5 bases and J dropped 4 bases, with 11 bases sitting between them. Germline V gene sequence: CDR1 GTSNPN, CDR2 SVGIG (reference sequence). The CDR3 reads CAWGRLFNEKLFF. In DNA, the CDR3 is TGTGCCTGGGGGAGACTGTTTAATGAAAAACTGTTTTTT.

This clonotype was detected ten times or more. The rearrangement joins TRBV10-1 to TRBJ1-1; a possible D gene is TRBD1 (6 bases). Germline V lookup: CDR1 WNHNN, CDR2 SYGVQD (reference sequence). With 5 bases removed from V and 4 bases from J, the gap between germline ends came to 11 bases. The CDR3 spans 13 residues. This CDR3 is CASSSTGSTEAFF. The CDR3 DNA reads as TGCGCCAGCAGTAGTACAGGGAGCACTGAAGCTTTCTTT.

This clonotype was seen ten or more times. The chain couples TRBV20-1 to TRBJ2-1; 8 nucleotides align to TRBD2. The CDR3 totals 14 residues. Germline CDR1 DFQATT, CDR2 SNEGSKA (reference sequence). Trimming cost V 5 bases and J 2 bases; bases outside gene matches: 5. The CDR3 loop reads CSAERGTTYNEQFF. The CDR3 DNA follows: TGCAGTGCTGAGCGGGGGACAACCTACAATGAGCAGTTCTTC.

This clonotype came up a few times. The gene calls are TRBV7-3 and TRBJ2-3; TRBD2 is a possible D gene (6 bases). Germline V gene lookup returns CDR1 SGHTA and CDR2 FQGTGA. CDR3 length: 15 residues. V was shortened by 2 bases and J by 0 bases, with 9 bases between the two germline ends. CDR3 amino acids: CASSLYGGSTDTQYF. The CDR3, as DNA: TGTGCCAGCAGCTTATACGGGGGAAGCACAGATACGCAGTATTTT.